This T cell receptor (beta chain) was identified during a study of blood T cell repertoires in COVID-19. About the research overall: Material from acute and convalescent COVID-19 was sourced from the United States, Italy and Spain. Nucleic acid was either cDNA or gDNA, and it came from T cells, B-cell-depleted T cells, or PBMCs.

Residents of about two dozen US areas, aged about 18 to 100 years, made up the participants. Cohort allocation depended upon clinical history that participants reported. Profiling relied on immunoSEQ multiplex PCR, and the TCRdb table lists in-frame clones only, not all of them. The table records 200,000 to 250,000 clones, about four fifths of them present only once. The length of the CDR3 is 17 residues. V gave up 2 bases and J gave up 8 bases; unmatched junction bases: 13. Germline V gene lookup returns CDR1 SGHRS and CDR2 YFSETQ. Sequenced material: PBMCs or T cells enriched from blood (not recorded which). The receptor's source is a woman aged 40 to 50 with acute COVID-19. The chain employs TRBV5-1 and TRBJ2-1; TRBD1 matches 10 bases. The CDR3 DNA reads TGCGCCAGCAGCTTAATGGCGGCAGGGGACAGGGGTCATGAGCAGTTCTTC. Amino acid sequence: CASSLMAAGDRGHEQFF.